The 18 T cell receptor beta chains below were found in one sample sequenced in a study of T cells expressing NK-cell markers. TCRdb re-called the 5' RACE reads; one entry per CDR3 protein, DNA not given. The sample totals 500,000 to 700,000 distinct CDR3 sequences. Specimen: blood T cells: a sorted CD56 or NKG2C T cell subset, CD4+ or CD8+ T cells, or bulk PBMC T cells (not recorded which). These receptors all stem from a man younger than 35 in good health.

The chain couples TRBV6-5 to TRBJ2-1; there is no DNA to check the TCRdb D call of TRBD2. CDR3 length: 12 residues. Germline CDR1 and CDR2: MNHEY and SVGAGI. The CDR3 sequence: CASSQGTSRQFF.

The rearrangement links TRBV6-1 to TRBJ1-1. This CDR3 contains 13 residues. Germline V lookup: CDR1 MNHNS, CDR2 SASEGT. CDR3 amino acids: CASGERGNTEAFF.

The chain carries TRBV28 and TRBJ1-4. Germline V gene sequence: CDR1 MDHEN, CDR2 SYDVKM. The CDR3 loop spans 16 amino acids. CDR3 amino acids: CASSSRRAPANEKLFF.

The rearrangement uses TRBV5-7 and TRBJ1-1; the TCRdb call, TRBD1, lacks DNA for checking. TRBV5-7 has ORF status, its function being uncertain. There are 15 residues in the CDR3. The CDR3 reads CASRGGTGVGTEAFF.

This chain connects TRBV6-1 to TRBJ1-1; the D call from TCRdb, TRBD1, cannot be confirmed without DNA. This CDR3 is 15 amino acids long. CDR1 and CDR2 from the germline V gene are MNHNS and SASEGT. CDR3 sequence reads: CASSEFGTGRTEAFF.

This chain connects TRBV12-3 or TRBV12-4 to TRBJ2-3; without DNA, the TCRdb call of TRBD2 cannot be checked. The CDR3 is 14 residues long. The CDR3 protein is CASTRGGSTDTQYF.

J is TRBJ2-1 and V is TRBV29-1; TCRdb outputs TRBD2, but without DNA this stays unchecked. CDR1 and CDR2 (germline): SQVTM, ANQGSEA. The CDR3 extends over 14 amino acids. CDR3: CSVEELAENNEQFF.

This rearrangement joins TRBV27 to TRBJ2-5; as DNA is missing, the TRBD2 call by TCRdb cannot be tested. The CDR3 has 14 residues. Per germline, CDR1 MNHEY and CDR2 SMNVEV (reference sequence). The CDR3 loop reads CASGTSGSIETQYF.

The chain recombines TRBV30 with TRBJ2-5; lacking DNA, the TRBD1 call made by TCRdb goes unchecked. The CDR3 is 15 residues long. CDR1 is GTSNPN and CDR2 is SVGIG in the germline V gene (reference sequence). CDR3: CAWSQGQAPEETQYF.

This sequence joins TRBV25-1 and TRBJ2-4; TCRdb calls TRBD2, which cannot be checked without DNA. Germline V gene lookup returns CDR1 MGHDK and CDR2 SYGVNS. This CDR3 spans 14 amino acids. The CDR3 is CALYSDPFENIQYF.

The chain joins TRBV7-2 to TRBJ2-3; TCRdb selects TRBD1, and the lack of DNA leaves this call unchecked. The CDR3 is made up of 13 amino acids. The germline V gene has CDR1 SGHTA and CDR2 FQGNSA. CDR3 protein: CAERGSGSDTQYF.

The V call is TRBV20-1, the J call TRBJ2-7; TCRdb calls TRBD1, which cannot be checked without DNA. This CDR3 has 13 amino acids. CDR1 and CDR2 from the germline V gene are DFQATT and SNEGSKA (reference sequence). The CDR3 sequence is CSVLGKGGRSQYF.

The rearrangement uses TRBV20-1 and TRBJ2-1; the D gene TCRdb calls, TRBD2, cannot be checked with no DNA. This CDR3 is built from 15 residues. Germline values: CDR1 DFQATT, CDR2 SNEGSKA (reference sequence). CDR3: CSARPGLAGELKQFF.

The rearrangement uses TRBV29-1 and TRBJ2-7; TCRdb's assignment of TRBD1 cannot be checked, as there is no DNA. The CDR3 has 16 amino acids. Germline V gives CDR1 SQVTM, CDR2 ANQGSEA. The CDR3 is CSVEGGYRTGGYEQYF.

The chain uses TRBV24-1 and TRBJ2-1; TCRdb lists TRBD1, though no DNA is available to test this call. CDR1 and CDR2 (germline): KGHDR, SFDVKD. The CDR3 contains 16 residues. The chain's CDR3 is CATSELGQGEDNEQFF.

This chain links TRBV15 with TRBJ1-5; checking the TCRdb D call of TRBD1 is not possible without DNA. This CDR3 has 15 residues. Germline V gives CDR1 LNHNV, CDR2 YYDKDF (reference sequence). The CDR3 spells CATSGRQGIDQPQHF.

The J gene is TRBJ2-5, the V gene TRBV12-3 or TRBV12-4; the TCRdb D gene call, TRBD2, has no DNA to confirm it. The CDR3 is 16 residues long. CDR3 amino acids: CASSLRREGPRETQYF.

This chain uses TRBV5-5 with TRBJ2-5; the D call of TRBD1 rests on TCRdb alone, since no DNA is present to check it. Germline-derived CDR1 and CDR2 are SGHKS and YYEKEE (reference sequence). The CDR3 is 14 amino acids. CDR3 residues: CASSPSDRVETQYF.